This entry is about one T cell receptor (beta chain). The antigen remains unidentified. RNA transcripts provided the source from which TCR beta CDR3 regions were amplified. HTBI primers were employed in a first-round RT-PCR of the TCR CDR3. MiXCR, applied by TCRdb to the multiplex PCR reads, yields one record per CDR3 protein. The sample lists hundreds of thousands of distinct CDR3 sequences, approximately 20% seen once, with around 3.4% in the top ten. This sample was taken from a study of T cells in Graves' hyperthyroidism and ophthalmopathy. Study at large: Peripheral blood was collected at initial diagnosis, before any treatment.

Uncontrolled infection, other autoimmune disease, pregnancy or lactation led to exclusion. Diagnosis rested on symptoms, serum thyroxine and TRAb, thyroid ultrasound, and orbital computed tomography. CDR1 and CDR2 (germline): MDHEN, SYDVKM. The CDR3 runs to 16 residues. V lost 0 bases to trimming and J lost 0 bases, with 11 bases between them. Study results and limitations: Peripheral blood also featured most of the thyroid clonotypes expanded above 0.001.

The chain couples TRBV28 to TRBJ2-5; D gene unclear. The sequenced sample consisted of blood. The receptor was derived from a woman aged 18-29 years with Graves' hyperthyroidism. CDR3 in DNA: TGTGCCAGCAGTTTATGGCCCAGGCGGAACCAAGAGACCCAGTACTTC. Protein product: CASSLWPRRNQETQYF.